The 3 T cell receptor beta chains given below trace back to one sample, sequenced in a study of blood T cell repertoires in COVID-19. Generated by immunoSEQ multiplex PCR, the TCRdb table keeps only in-frame clones and is missing some. The sample has about 60,000 clones; less than 85% are singletons. The specimen sequenced was peripheral blood. The receptors stem from a human donor in a cohort sampled during active COVID-19.

The rearrangement uses TRBV5-4 and TRBJ2-7; 14 positions agree with TRBD2. The germline V gene encodes CDR1 SGHNT and CDR2 YYREEE (reference sequence). This CDR3 contains 15 residues. V lost 4 bases and J lost 6; bases outside the gene matches: 6. This CDR3 reads CASSPTSGRVGEQYF. The CDR3 DNA follows: TGTGCCAGCAGCCCGACTAGCGGGAGGGTTGGCGAGCAGTACTTC.

The J gene is TRBJ2-1, the V gene TRBV7-3; 8 bases agree with TRBD1. The CDR3 is made up of 14 amino acids. CDR1 and CDR2 (germline): SGHTA, FQGTGA. J gave up 8 bases and V 2 bases, and 5 bases lay outside the gene matches. Written as DNA, the CDR3 is TGTGCCAGCAGCTTACAGGGGGCGGAGGATGAGCAGTTCTTC. It specifies CASSLQGAEDEQFF. Full variable domain (outside the CDR3, taken from reference TRBV7-3 and TRBJ2-1): GAGVSQTPSNKVTEKGKYVELRCDPISGHTALYWYRQSLGQGPEFLIYFQGTGAADDSGLPNDRFFAVRPEGSVSTLKIQRTERGDSAVYLCASSLQGAEDEQFFGPGTRLTVL.

The rearrangement uses TRBV19 and TRBJ2-7, with 13 bases identical to TRBD2. Germline CDR1 LNHDA, CDR2 SQIVND (reference sequence). The CDR3 length is 17 residues. Germline trimming cut 0 bases from V and 2 bases from J; bases unmatched to any gene: 4. CDR3 DNA sequence: TGTGCCAGTAGTATAGACACGGGACTAGCGGGGACCTACGAGCAGTACTTC. Its protein product is CASSIDTGLAGTYEQYF.